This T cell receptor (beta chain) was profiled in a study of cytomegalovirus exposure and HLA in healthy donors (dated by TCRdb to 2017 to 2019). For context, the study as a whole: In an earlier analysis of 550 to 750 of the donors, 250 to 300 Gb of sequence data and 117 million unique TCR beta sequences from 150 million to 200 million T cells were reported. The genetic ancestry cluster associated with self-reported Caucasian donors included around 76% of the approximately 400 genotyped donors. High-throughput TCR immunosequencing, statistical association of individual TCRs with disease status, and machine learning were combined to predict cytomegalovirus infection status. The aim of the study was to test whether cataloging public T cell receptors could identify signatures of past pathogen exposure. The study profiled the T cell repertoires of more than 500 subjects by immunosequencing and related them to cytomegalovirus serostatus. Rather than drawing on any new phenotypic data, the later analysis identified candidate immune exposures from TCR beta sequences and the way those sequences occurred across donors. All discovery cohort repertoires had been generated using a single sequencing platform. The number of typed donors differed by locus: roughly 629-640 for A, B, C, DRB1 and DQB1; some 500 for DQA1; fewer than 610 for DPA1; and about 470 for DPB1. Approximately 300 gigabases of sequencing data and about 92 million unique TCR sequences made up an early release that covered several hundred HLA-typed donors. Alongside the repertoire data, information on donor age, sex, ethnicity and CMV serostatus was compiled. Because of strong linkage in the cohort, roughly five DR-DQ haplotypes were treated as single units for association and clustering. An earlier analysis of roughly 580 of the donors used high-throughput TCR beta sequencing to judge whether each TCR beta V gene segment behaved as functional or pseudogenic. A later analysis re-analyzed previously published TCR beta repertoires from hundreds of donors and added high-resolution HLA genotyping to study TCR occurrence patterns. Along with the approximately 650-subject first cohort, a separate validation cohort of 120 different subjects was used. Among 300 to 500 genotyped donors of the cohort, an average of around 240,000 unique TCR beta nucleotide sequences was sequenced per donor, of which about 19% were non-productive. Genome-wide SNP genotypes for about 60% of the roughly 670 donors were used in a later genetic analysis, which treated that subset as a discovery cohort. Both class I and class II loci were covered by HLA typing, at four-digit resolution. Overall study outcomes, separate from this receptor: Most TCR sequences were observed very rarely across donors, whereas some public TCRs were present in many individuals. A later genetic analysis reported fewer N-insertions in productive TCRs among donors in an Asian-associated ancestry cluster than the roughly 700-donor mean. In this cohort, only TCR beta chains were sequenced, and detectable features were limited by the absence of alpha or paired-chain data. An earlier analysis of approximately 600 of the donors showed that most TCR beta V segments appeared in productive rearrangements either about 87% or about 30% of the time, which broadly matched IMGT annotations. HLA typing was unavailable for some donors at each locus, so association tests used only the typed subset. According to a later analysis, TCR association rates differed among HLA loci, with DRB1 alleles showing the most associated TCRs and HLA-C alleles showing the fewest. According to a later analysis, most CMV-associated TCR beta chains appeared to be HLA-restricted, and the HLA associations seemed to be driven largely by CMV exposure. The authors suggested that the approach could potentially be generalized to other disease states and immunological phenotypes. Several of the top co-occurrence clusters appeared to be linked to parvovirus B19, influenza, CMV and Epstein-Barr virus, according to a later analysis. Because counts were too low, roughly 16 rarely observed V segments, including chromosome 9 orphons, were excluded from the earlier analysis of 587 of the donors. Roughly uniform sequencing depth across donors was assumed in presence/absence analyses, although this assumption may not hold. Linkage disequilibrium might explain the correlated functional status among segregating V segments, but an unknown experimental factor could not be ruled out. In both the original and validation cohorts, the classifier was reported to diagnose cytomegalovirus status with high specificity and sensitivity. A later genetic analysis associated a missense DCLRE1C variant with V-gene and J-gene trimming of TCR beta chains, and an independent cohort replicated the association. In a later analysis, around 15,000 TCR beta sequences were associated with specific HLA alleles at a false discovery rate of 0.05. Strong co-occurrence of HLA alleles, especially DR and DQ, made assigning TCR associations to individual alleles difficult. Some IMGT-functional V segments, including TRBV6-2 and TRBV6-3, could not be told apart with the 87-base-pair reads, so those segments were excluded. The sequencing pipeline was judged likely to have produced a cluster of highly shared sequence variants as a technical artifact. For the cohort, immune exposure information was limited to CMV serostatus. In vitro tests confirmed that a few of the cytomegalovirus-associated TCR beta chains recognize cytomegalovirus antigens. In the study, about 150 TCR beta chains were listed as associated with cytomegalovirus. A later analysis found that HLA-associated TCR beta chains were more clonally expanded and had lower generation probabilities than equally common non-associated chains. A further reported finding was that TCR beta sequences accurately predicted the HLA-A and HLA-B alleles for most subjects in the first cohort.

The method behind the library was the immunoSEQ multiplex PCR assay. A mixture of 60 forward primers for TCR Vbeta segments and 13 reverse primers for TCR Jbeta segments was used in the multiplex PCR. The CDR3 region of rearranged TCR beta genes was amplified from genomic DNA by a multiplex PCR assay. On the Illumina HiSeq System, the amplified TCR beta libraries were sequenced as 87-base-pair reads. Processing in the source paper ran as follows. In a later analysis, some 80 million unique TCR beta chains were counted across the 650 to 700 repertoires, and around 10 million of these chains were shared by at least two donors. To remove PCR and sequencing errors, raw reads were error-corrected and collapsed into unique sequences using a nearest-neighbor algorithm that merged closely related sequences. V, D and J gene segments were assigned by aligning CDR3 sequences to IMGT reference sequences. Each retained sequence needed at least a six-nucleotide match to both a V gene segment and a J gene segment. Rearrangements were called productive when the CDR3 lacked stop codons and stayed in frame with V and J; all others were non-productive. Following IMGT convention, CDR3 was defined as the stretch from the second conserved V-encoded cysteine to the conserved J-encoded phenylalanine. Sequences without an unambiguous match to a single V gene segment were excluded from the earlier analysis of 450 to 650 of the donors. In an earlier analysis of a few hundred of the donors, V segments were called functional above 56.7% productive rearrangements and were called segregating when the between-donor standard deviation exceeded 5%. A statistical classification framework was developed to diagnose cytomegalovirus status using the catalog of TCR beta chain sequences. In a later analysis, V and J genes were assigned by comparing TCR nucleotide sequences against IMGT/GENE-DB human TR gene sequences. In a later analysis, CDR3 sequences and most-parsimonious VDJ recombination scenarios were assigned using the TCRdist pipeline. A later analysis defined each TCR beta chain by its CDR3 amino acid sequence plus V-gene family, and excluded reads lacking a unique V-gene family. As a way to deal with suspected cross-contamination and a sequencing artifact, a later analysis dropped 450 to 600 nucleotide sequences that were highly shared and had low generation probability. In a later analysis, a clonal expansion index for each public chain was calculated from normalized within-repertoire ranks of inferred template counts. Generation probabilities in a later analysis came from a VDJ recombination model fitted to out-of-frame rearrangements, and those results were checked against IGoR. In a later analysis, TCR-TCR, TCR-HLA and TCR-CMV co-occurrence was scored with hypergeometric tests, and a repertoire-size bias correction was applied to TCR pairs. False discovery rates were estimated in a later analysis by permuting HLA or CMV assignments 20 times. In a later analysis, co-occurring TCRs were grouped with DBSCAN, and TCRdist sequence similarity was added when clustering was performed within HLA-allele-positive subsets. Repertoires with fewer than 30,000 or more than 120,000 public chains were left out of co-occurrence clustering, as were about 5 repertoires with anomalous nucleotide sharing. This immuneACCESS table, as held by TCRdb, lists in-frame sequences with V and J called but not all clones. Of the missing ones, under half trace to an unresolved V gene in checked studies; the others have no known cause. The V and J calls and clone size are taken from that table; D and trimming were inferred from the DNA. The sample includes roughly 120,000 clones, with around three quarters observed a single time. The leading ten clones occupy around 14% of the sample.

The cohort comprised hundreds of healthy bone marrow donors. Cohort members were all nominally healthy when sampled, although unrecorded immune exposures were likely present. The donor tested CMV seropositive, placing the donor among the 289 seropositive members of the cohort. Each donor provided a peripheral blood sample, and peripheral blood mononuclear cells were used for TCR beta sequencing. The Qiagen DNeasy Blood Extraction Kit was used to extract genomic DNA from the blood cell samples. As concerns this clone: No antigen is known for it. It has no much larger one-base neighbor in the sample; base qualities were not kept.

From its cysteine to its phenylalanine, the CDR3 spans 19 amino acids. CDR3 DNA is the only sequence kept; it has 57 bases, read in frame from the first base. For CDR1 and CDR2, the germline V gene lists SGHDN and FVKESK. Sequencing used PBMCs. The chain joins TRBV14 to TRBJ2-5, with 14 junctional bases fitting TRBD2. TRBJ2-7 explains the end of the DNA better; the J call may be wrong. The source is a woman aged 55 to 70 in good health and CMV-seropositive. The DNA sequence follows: TGTGCCAGCAGCCAAGACTCGACCGGGACTAGCGGGAGAGCCTACGAGCAGTACTTC. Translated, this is CASSQDSTGTSGRAYEQYF.